This paragraph reports one T cell receptor beta chain. The sample originates from a study of technical replicates of blood from a handful of donors. TCRdb's table, derived via immunoSEQ multiplex PCR, lists solely in-frame clones and lacks some. The table lists 70,000 or so clones, almost 99% of them singletons. Per germline, CDR1 MDHEN and CDR2 SYDVKM. Trimming left V 3 bases short and J 0 bases short, with 12 bases between. CDR3 length equals 16 residues. The TCR comes from a human donor in good health. V is TRBV28 and J is TRBJ1-3; tentatively, D is TRBD1 (5 bases). The sample was T cells isolated from PBMCs. Written as DNA, the CDR3 is TGTGCCAGCAGTTTCAGGGAACGCAACTCTGGAAACACCATATATTTT. Translated, it gives CASSFRERNSGNTIYF.